These 9 T cell receptor beta chains were all obtained from the same sample, sequenced in a study of cytomegalovirus exposure and HLA in healthy donors. The study ran its PCR with 60 Vbeta and 13 Jbeta primers. Measured with immunoSEQ multiplex PCR; TCRdb has only the in-frame clones, and not every one. Of some 130,000 clones listed, approximately 80% were seen once; the top ten hold 2% to 2.5%. What was sequenced was PBMCs. These receptors all stem from a man aged 25 to 40 in good health and CMV-seronegative.

This chain uses TRBV2 with TRBJ2-5; D not resolved. In germline, CDR1 is SNHLY, CDR2 FYNNEI. This CDR3 contains 13 residues. The V end lost 9 bases, the J end lost 1 base, and 12 bases lay between the germline ends. The CDR3 region is CARRGVGQETQYF. The DNA for the CDR3 is TGTGCCAGGCGAGGCGTGGGCCAAGAGACCCAGTACTTC.

The chain carries TRBV6-5 and TRBJ2-3; the match to TRBD1 covers 7 bases. This CDR3 is built from 16 residues. V shed 0 bases, J shed 0 bases, and the junction held 3 bases outside the gene matches. Per the germline V gene, CDR1 is MNHEY and CDR2 is SVGAGI. The CDR3 DNA is TGTGCCAGCAGTTACTCGGGGACAGCTAGCACAGATACGCAGTATTTT. It yields the protein CASSYSGTASTDTQYF.

The chain uses TRBV11-1 and TRBJ2-3; possible D gene TRBD2, 6 bases. This CDR3 comprises 15 residues. V gave up 5 bases and J gave up 5 bases, with 17 bases separating them. Per the germline V gene, CDR1 is SGHAT and CDR2 is FQDESV (reference sequence). The CDR3: CASSPSLQGGDTQYF. The CDR3 DNA sequence: TGTGCCAGCAGCCCATCGCTCCAGGGAGGAGATACGCAGTATTTT.

The CDR3 region is CASSFRGGDTQYF. As DNA, the CDR3 is TGTGCCAGCAGTTTCCGGGGGGGAGATACGCAGTATTTT. The V and J genes are TRBV28 and TRBJ2-3; 8 positions match TRBD2. The CDR3 extends over 13 amino acids. The germline V gene encodes CDR1 MDHEN and CDR2 SYDVKM. Losses at the gene ends were 3 bases for V and 5 bases for J; bases not matched to a gene: 1.

J is TRBJ1-5 and V is TRBV28, with D possibly TRBD1 on 6 matching bases. The CDR3 is 14 amino acids. CDR1 is MDHEN and CDR2 is SYDVKM in the germline V gene. V lost 8 bases, J lost 7 bases, and 18 bases lay in between. The CDR3 DNA reads TGTGCCAGCTGGGGTGGGGGGGCACAACAGCCCCAGCATTTT. Residues: CASWGGGAQQPQHF.

This chain links TRBV29-1 with TRBJ2-7; 9 nucleotides align to TRBD1. The trim removed 4 bases at V and 0 bases at J, leaving 7 bases unmatched. This CDR3 contains 15 residues. CDR1 and CDR2 (germline): SQVTM, ANQGSEA. The CDR3 spells CSVGNPTGGSYEQYF. CDR3 DNA: TGCAGCGTTGGTAACCCGACAGGGGGCTCCTACGAGCAGTACTTC.

The chain couples TRBV10-1 to TRBJ2-1; possibly TRBD2 for D (5 bases). CDR3 length: 15 residues. Germline assignment: CDR1 WNHNN and CDR2 SYGVQD (reference sequence). Trimming pared 8 bases from V and 8 bases from J, leaving 22 bases between. DNA for the CDR3: TGCGCCAGCGGGAATGGGCTCCCCGGGGTTGATGAGCAGTTCTTC. Protein: CASGNGLPGVDEQFF.

V is TRBV2 and J is TRBJ2-3; 7 bases line up with TRBD1. CDR1 and CDR2 from the germline V gene are SNHLY and FYNNEI. J was trimmed by 0 bases and V by 0 bases; bases with no gene match: 3. The CDR3 runs 16 residues. The CDR3 coding sequence is TGTGCCAGCAGTGAAGCGGACAGGATAAGCACAGATACGCAGTATTTT. This translates into CASSEADRISTDTQYF. The full variable domain, completed using reference TRBV2 and TRBJ2-3, is EPEVTQTPSHQVTQMGQEVILRCVPISNHLYFYWYRQILGQKVEFLVSFYNNEISEKSEIFDDQFSVERPDGSNFTLKIRSTKLEDSAMYFCASSEADRISTDTQYFGPGTRLTVL.

The chain combines TRBV11-2 with TRBJ2-1, with 10 bases matching TRBD2. Germline V lookup: CDR1 SGHAT, CDR2 FQNNGV. The CDR3 runs to 17 residues. V was pared by 1 base and J by 4 bases, with 7 bases of the junction left unmatched. DNA of the CDR3: TGTGCCAGCAGCTTAGCCGCAGCGGGAGGGGGGTACAATGAGCAGTTCTTC. It yields the protein CASSLAAAGGGYNEQFF.